This T cell receptor beta chain was found in a study of early T cells in non-severe SARS-CoV-2 infection. This clonotype was observed many times. TCRdb re-called the 5' RACE reads through MiXCR, storing one row per CDR3 protein. This sample has some 35,000 distinct CDR3 sequences, with less than 5% found just once. This CDR3 is built from 16 residues. The V and J ends lost 1 base and 4 bases, in that order; junction bases with no gene match: 8. Germline-derived CDR1 and CDR2 are SGDLS and YYNGEE. Sequencing input: whole blood. The rearrangement links TRBV9 to TRBJ2-5; 9 bases map to TRBD2. The source of this sequence is an adult who was a healthcare worker with PCR-confirmed SARS-CoV-2 infection or an uninfected control (not recorded which). In DNA, the CDR3 is TGTGCCAGCAGCGTATCTAGCGGGGTCACGGTAGAGACCCAGTACTTC. Protein product: CASSVSSGVTVETQYF.